The 10 T cell receptor beta chains given below trace back to one sample, sequenced in a study of T-cell memory formation after mild COVID-19. TCRdb reprocessed the 5' RACE reads via MiXCR and lists one record per CDR3 protein. The table shows just under 550,000 distinct CDR3 sequences, with just over 20% occurring only once. Sequencing input: PBMCs or a T cell subset sorted from them (not recorded which). The receptors here all came from an adult woman who had mild COVID-19 (a few samples of this study predate the infection). Cell type and time point are not known.

V and J are TRBV4-1 and TRBJ2-4; D ambiguous. The CDR3 covers 14 residues. V lost 1 base, J lost 2 bases, and 6 bases lay in between. CDR1 and CDR2 from the germline V gene are MGHRA and YSYEKL. The CDR3 coding sequence is TGCGCCAGCAGCCAAGGAGGTACCAAAAACATTCAGTACTTC. It translates to CASSQGGTKNIQYF.

The rearrangement links TRBV24-1 to TRBJ1-1, with D perhaps TRBD1 (6 bases). CDR1 is KGHDR and CDR2 is SFDVKD in the germline V gene. V lost 6 bases, J lost 9 bases, and 13 bases lay in between. This CDR3 has 12 amino acids. CDR3 residues: CATSLSGGQAFF. CDR3 nucleotides: TGTGCCACCAGTCTCTCCGGGGGGCAAGCTTTCTTT.

The chain joins TRBV19 to TRBJ2-1; 7 bases are shared with TRBD1. The length of the CDR3 is 13 residues. Germline CDR1 is LNHDA and CDR2 is SQIVND (reference sequence). Germline trimming cut 4 bases from V and 8 bases from J; bases unmatched to any gene: 5. CDR3 sequence: CASSKTGVDEQFF. The CDR3 DNA reads as TGTGCCAGTAGTAAAACAGGGGTTGATGAGCAGTTCTTC.

The chain carries TRBV5-1 and TRBJ1-2, with D perhaps matching TRBD1 (6 bases). The germline gives CDR1 SGHRS, CDR2 YFSETQ. The V end was cut by 3 bases, the J end by 3 bases, with 15 bases between. This CDR3 has 15 residues. The CDR3 reads CASSSRTAFDYGYTF. Written as DNA, the CDR3 is TGCGCCAGCAGCTCGAGGACAGCGTTTGACTATGGCTACACCTTC.

The gene calls are TRBV12-5 and TRBJ2-7; D is perhaps TRBD2 (5 bases). Germline V gives CDR1 LGHNT, CDR2 FRNRAP. CDR3 length: 13 residues. V lost 5 bases to trimming and J lost 6 bases, with 14 bases between them. The CDR3 sequence is CASGPLPGFEQYF. CDR3 in DNA: TGTGCTAGTGGTCCTCTTCCGGGATTCGAGCAGTACTTC.

This clonotype was seen only a few times. The genes are TRBV24-1 and TRBJ2-1; the D gene is possibly TRBD1 (6 bases). Trimming took 4 bases from V and 3 from J, leaving 12 bases between them. Germline V gene sequence: CDR1 KGHDR, CDR2 SFDVKD. This CDR3 is built from 15 residues. In DNA form, the CDR3 reads TGTGCCACCAGTGAAACCGGGACAAACTACAATGAGCAGTTCTTC. This sequence encodes CATSETGTNYNEQFF.

The V gene is TRBV6-1, the J gene TRBJ2-6; D is ambiguous. This CDR3 comprises 16 residues. Looked up from germline, CDR1 is MNHNS and CDR2 is SASEGT. V was shortened by 4 bases and J by 2 bases, with 12 bases between the two germline ends. CDR3 nucleotides: TGTGCCAGCAGTGTTAGGCAGGCCCCTGGGGCCAACGTCCTGACTTTC. It codes for CASSVRQAPGANVLTF.

The chain uses TRBV28 and TRBJ2-2; TRBD2 matches at 13 bases. The CDR3 spans 15 residues. From germline, CDR1 is MDHEN and CDR2 SYDVKM. The junction had 6 bases not matched to a gene; V was cut back by 6 bases and J by 8 bases. DNA for the CDR3: TGTGCCAGCAGAGAAGAGACTAGCGGGAGGGGGGAGCTGTTTTTT. Translating it yields CASREETSGRGELFF.

This clonotype was picked up a small number of times. The junction shows a germline mismatch at one end, possibly a read error. This chain links TRBV6-1 with TRBJ2-3; 8 nucleotides align to TRBD2. Germline CDR1 and CDR2: MNHNS and SASEGT. The CDR3 is 14 residues long. In DNA, the CDR3 is TGTGCCAGCAGTAAAGCGGGGGTTACAGATACGCAGTATTTT. Translating it yields CASSKAGVTDTQYF.

This chain uses TRBV27 with TRBJ2-1; no firm D call. V was cut by 2 bases and J by 6 bases, with 5 bases left in between. The CDR3 spans 12 residues. Germline-derived CDR1 and CDR2 are MNHEY and SMNVEV (reference sequence). The CDR3 DNA sequence: TGTGCCAGCAGTTTACCCAGCAATGAGCAGTTCTTC. It codes for CASSLPSNEQFF.